This T cell receptor beta chain was sequenced for a study of control samples from healthy donors and cancer patients. The assay was immunoSEQ multiplex PCR, and TCRdb's table has in-frame clones only and misses some. The sample shows about 110,000 clones, approximately 90% of them seen only once. The receptor's source is a human donor in good health. The donor label of this sample is uncertain. Sequenced material: blood.

The CDR3 DNA reads as TGTGCCAGCAGCTCCCTTGCCCGTATGAATAATTCACCCCTCCACTTT. It encodes CASSSLARMNNSPLHF. The chain uses TRBV5-6 and TRBJ1-6; D gene unclear. Germline V gene data show CDR1 as SGHDT and CDR2 as YYEEEE. Trimming cost V 3 bases and J 5 bases, with 15 bases left between them. This CDR3 has 16 amino acids.